This T cell receptor beta chain was obtained from a study of cytomegalovirus exposure and HLA in healthy donors. The PCR used 60 Vbeta and 13 Jbeta primers. Clones were read by immunoSEQ multiplex PCR, and TCRdb kept only the in-frame ones, dropping some. Across roughly 120,000 clones, the top ten clones capture about 2.2% of the sample. The V end lost 6 bases, the J end lost 15 bases, and 18 bases lay between the germline ends. CDR1 is MNHNS, CDR2 SASEGT, per germline. This CDR3 spans 12 amino acids. Broader study findings: Relative to the approximately 660-donor mean, N-insertions were reportedly fewer in an Asian-associated ancestry cluster in a later analysis.

Turning to this clone: Its target is unknown.

V gene TRBV6-1 combines with J gene TRBJ2-1, with D perhaps TRBD2 (7 bases). The clonotype originates from a man between 40 and 49 years old in good health and CMV-seronegative. Source material: PBMCs. The CDR3 bases are TGTGCCAGCAGCCCTAGGGGGAGGGCCCCGTTCTTC. Translated, it gives CASSPRGRAPFF.